This T cell receptor beta chain was documented in a study of radiotherapy plus CTLA-4 blockade in lung cancer. Looking at the study overall: Objective responses were recorded in over 15% of patients, with disease control recorded in less than 40%. Study results and limitations: Reports identified early blood T cell clone dynamics, with interferon-beta, as the best response predictor.

V was shortened by 4 bases and J by 3 bases, with 6 bases between the two germline ends. Germline assignment: CDR1 DFQATT and CDR2 SNEGSKA (reference sequence). The CDR3 runs to 11 residues. People whose metastatic non-small-cell lung cancer was chemo-refractory got focal radiation along with CTLA-4 blockade by ipilimumab. A word on this clone: The antigen remains unidentified.

Sequenced by immunoSEQ multiplex PCR; TCRdb stores in-frame clones only, minus some. The table lists roughly 63,000 clones, 72% of them singletons. This receptor was identified in a human donor with non-small cell lung cancer whose response to radiotherapy plus ipilimumab could not be evaluated. The V call is TRBV20-1, the J call TRBJ1-2, with D hard to call. Here the sequenced sample was peripheral blood, taken from a patient treated with radiotherapy plus ipilimumab. CDR3 in DNA: TGCAGTGCTACCCCTGACTATGGCTACACCTTC. Translating gives CSATPDYGYTF.